Listed here is a single TCR beta chain. Its antigen is currently not known. The record has no base qualities; no much larger clone is one base away. Reading the label with the study, this specimen's time point is: about 28 days (+/-7) after the second vaccine dose. AZD1222 recipients given second doses at about 4 weeks or at about 12 weeks were pooled, since spike-specific TCR depth and breadth were not found to differ between the two schedules. Samples from vaccinated people were obtained from the UK trials COV001 and COV002, which included a single-blind randomized controlled phase 2/3 trial of AZD1222 (ChAdOx1 nCoV-19) in healthy adults. For TCRbeta chain sequencing, PBMC samples were collected from trial participants at day 0 and at day 28 after the second dose. The CDR3 regions of human TCRbeta chains were analyzed by immunosequencing. The authors processed their data as follows. Repertoire TCRs were matched against a reference library of SARS-CoV-2-specific TCRs generated with the MIRA antigen-specificity platform. Breadth meant the fraction of unique TCRs that were SARS-CoV-2-associated, whereas depth meant the fraction of total T cells that were SARS-CoV-2-associated. Using the MIRA data, each spike-specific TCR was mapped to the spike region that the TCR reacts to and placed in a CD4 or CD8 class. Log10-transformed breadth and depth values were compared by one-way ANOVA with Sidak's multiple comparisons tests. Held by TCRdb, this immuneACCESS table contains in-frame sequences only and omits some clones. Under half of the omission traces to an unresolved V gene where checked; the cause of the rest is unknown. That table supplies the V and J calls and clone size; D and trimming were determined from the DNA. For this sample there are 95,000 to 150,000 clones; under 95% appear just once. The ten largest clonotypes hold 5% of the sample.

The data stem from a study of T cell responses to AZD1222 COVID-19 vaccine (dated by TCRdb to the early 2020s). Notes on the research overall: TCR sequencing was performed for about 240 trial participants, of whom about 200 were given two doses of AZD1222 and around 25 were given two doses of MenACWY control vaccine. Trial participants were enrolled by age into 18-55, 56-69 and 70-plus year subgroups, with about 150, 28 and 57 TCR-sequenced participants respectively.

On the study overall, not on this receptor specifically: After two AZD1222 doses, spike-specific TCR breadth and depth were significantly higher than at day 0 and than in MenACWY recipients. Epitopes outside the regions mutated in the B.1.351 and B.1.1.7 variants were reportedly recognized by nearly half of the unique spike-specific TCRs. Conclusions about previously exposed vaccinees are limited, since just 6 or 7 AZD1222 recipients were seropositive for SARS-CoV-2 at baseline. No day 14 peak-response samples were available, so repertoires were characterized only after the peak T cell response. The 56-69-year group was small, and its depth increase did not reach significance, likely because of low power. The whole spike protein was spanned by vaccine-associated CD4 TCRs, and dominant responses were seen in regions 160-218 and 743-854. Most participants were white British and females outnumbered males, and the authors suggested that clonal diversity may have been underestimated.

This specimen consisted of peripheral blood, obtained 28 days after the second AZD1222 dose. The TCR comes from an adult who received the AZD1222 COVID-19 vaccine.

The CDR3 region reads CASSFQGGNIQYF. The DNA sequence follows: TGTGCCAGCAGTTTTCAGGGAGGGAACATTCAGTACTTC. Here the chain combines TRBV27 and TRBJ2-4, and 7 junctional nucleotides match TRBD2. The CDR3, cysteine through phenylalanine, is 13 amino acids long. The entry retains the CDR3 DNA only, 39 bases that are in frame from base 1. Looking up the germline V gene (reference sequence) yields CDR1 MNHEY and CDR2 SMNVEV. Clipping removes 3 bases from V and 7 bases from J, with 3 as the unmatched junction base count.